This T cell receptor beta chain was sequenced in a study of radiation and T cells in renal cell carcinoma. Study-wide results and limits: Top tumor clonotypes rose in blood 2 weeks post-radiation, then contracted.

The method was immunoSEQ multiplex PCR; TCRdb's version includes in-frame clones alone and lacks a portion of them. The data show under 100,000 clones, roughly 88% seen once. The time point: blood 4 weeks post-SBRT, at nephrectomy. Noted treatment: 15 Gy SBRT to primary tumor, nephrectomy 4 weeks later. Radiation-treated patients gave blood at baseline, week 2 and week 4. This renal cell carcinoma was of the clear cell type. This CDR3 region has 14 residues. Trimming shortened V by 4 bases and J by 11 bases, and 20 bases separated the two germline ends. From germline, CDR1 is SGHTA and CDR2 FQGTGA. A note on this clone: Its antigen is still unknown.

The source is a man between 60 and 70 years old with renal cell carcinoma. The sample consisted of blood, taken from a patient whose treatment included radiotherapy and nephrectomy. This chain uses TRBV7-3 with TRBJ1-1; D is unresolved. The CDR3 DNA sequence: TGTGCCAGCAGCTCCCTGACACAGATGCGGTCCGCTTTCTTT. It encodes CASSSLTQMRSAFF.